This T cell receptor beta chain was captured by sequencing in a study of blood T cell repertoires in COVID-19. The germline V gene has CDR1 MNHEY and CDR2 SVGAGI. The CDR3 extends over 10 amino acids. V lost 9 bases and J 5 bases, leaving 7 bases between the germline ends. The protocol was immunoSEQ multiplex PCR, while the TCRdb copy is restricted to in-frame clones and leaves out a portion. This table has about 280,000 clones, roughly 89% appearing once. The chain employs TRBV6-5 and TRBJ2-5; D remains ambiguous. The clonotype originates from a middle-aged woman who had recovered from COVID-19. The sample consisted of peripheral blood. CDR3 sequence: CASELETQYF. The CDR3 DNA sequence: TGTGCCAGTGAACTTGAGACCCAGTACTTC.